This is a list of T cell receptor beta chains from one sample in a study of identical twins. TCRdb reprocessed the 5' RACE reads via MiXCR and lists one record per CDR3 protein. Among some 440,000 distinct CDR3 sequences listed, 20% to 25% were seen once. The same specimen was also included in a second study, on T cells expressing NK-cell markers.

Sequencing used CD4+ T cells sorted from blood. Receptors originate from a woman younger than 30 in good health. Both conserved end residues are part of each CDR3.

CDR3: CSARDPQGRTQETQYF
length: 16
J: TRBJ2-5
V: TRBV20-1

CDR3: CSVSSGQGPEETQYF
length: 15
J: TRBJ2-5
V: TRBV29-1

CDR3: CSVQEGGGTEAFF
length: 13
J: TRBJ1-1
V: TRBV29-1

CDR3: CASSLTLRQSYEQYF
length: 15
J: TRBJ2-7
V: TRBV7-2

CDR3: CASSPPHTSYEQYF
length: 14
J: TRBJ2-7
V: TRBV18

CDR3: CASVRDFHSNQPQHF
length: 15
J: TRBJ1-5
V: TRBV10-2

CDR3: CATSDPTSGIDTQYF
length: 15
J: TRBJ2-3
V: TRBV24-1

CDR3: CASRWDRDYEQYF
length: 13
J: TRBJ2-7
V: TRBV6-1

CDR3: CASSGGGGVSYNEQFF
length: 16
J: TRBJ2-1
V: TRBV9

CDR3: CASSLEGGRTQYF
length: 13
J: TRBJ2-5
V: TRBV5-1

CDR3: CASTLQGSYSTF
length: 12
J: TRBJ1-2
V: TRBV12-3/TRBV12-4

CDR3: CASSFGPASTDTQYF
length: 15
J: TRBJ2-3
V: TRBV5-4

CDR3: CSASPSGREETQYF
length: 14
J: TRBJ2-5
V: TRBV20-1

CDR3: CSASGGRGANVLTF
length: 14
J: TRBJ2-6
V: TRBV20-1

CDR3: CASSWRGNTIYF
length: 12
J: TRBJ1-3
V: TRBV7-9

CDR3: CASRGTGESGKSSYNEQFF
length: 19
J: TRBJ2-1
V: TRBV6-1

CDR3: CSAGGGMNTEAFF
length: 13
J: TRBJ1-1
V: TRBV20-1

CDR3: CASSDRENTEAFF
length: 13
J: TRBJ1-1
V: TRBV2

CDR3: CASTQPRTSGVQETQYF
length: 17
J: TRBJ2-5
V: TRBV12-3/TRBV12-4

CDR3: CASSPRLAGPSTDTQYF
length: 17
J: TRBJ2-3
V: TRBV3-1

CDR3: CASSFRGMGNTEAFF
length: 15
J: TRBJ1-1
V: TRBV12-3/TRBV12-4

CDR3: CASSEGLQLQFF
length: 12
J: TRBJ2-1
V: TRBV2

CDR3: CASSFLAGVSYEQYF
length: 15
J: TRBJ2-7
V: TRBV11-2

CDR3: CASSLESGAFYGYTF
length: 15
J: TRBJ1-2
V: TRBV11-2

CDR3: CASSFGTGPFTDTQYF
length: 16
J: TRBJ2-3
V: TRBV5-5

CDR3: CASSWTRGNTGELFF
length: 15
J: TRBJ2-2
V: TRBV12-3/TRBV12-4

CDR3: CASGLAGSRTAYEQYF
length: 16
J: TRBJ2-7
V: TRBV12-5

CDR3: CASSYRLPYEQYF
length: 13
J: TRBJ2-7
V: TRBV12-3/TRBV12-4

CDR3: CSALGPFPNTEAFF
length: 14
J: TRBJ1-1
V: TRBV20-1

CDR3: CSARGLAGVGQETQYF
length: 16
J: TRBJ2-5
V: TRBV20-1

CDR3: CASSEPKSGGEETQYF
length: 16
J: TRBJ2-5
V: TRBV10-1

CDR3: CSARVGLVIDEQFF
length: 14
J: TRBJ2-1
V: TRBV20-1

CDR3: CSARPSSSYEQYF
length: 13
J: TRBJ2-7
V: TRBV20-1

CDR3: CASSRGAQNIQYF
length: 13
J: TRBJ2-4
V: TRBV5-1

CDR3: CASSLNMDTGELFF
length: 14
J: TRBJ2-2
V: TRBV5-1

CDR3: CASNSPGLAGSYEQYF
length: 16
J: TRBJ2-7
V: TRBV2

CDR3: CASRPSGGGYEQYF
length: 14
J: TRBJ2-7
V: TRBV6-1

CDR3: CASSLVTGGSYNEQFF
length: 16
J: TRBJ2-1
V: TRBV5-1

CDR3: CASSLASYNEQFF
length: 13
J: TRBJ2-1
V: TRBV7-2

CDR3: CSALITTNEKLFF
length: 13
J: TRBJ1-4
V: TRBV29-1

CDR3: CASSFPPRFPGSGNEQFF
length: 18
J: TRBJ2-1
V: TRBV12-3/TRBV12-4

CDR3: CASSLVIAGAETQYF
length: 15
J: TRBJ2-5
V: TRBV5-4

CDR3: CASSYAGEPDYGYTF
length: 15
J: TRBJ1-2
V: TRBV6-5

CDR3: CSAARDTQYF
length: 10
J: TRBJ2-3
V: TRBV20-1

CDR3: CASSLTSGRVETQYF
length: 15
J: TRBJ2-5
V: TRBV5-5

CDR3: CASSPQVPPSTQYF
length: 14
J: TRBJ2-3
V: TRBV9

CDR3: CASSRQVLYNEQFF
length: 14
J: TRBJ2-1
V: TRBV3-1

CDR3: CASSRLAGGPYNEQFF
length: 16
J: TRBJ2-1
V: TRBV3-1

CDR3: CASSYYERGEQFF
length: 13
J: TRBJ2-1
V: TRBV6-5

CDR3: CATKSGTAADTQYF
length: 14
J: TRBJ2-3
V: TRBV5-1

CDR3: CASSFRLAGSDEQFF
length: 15
J: TRBJ2-1
V: TRBV7-2

CDR3: CASSYAGPIGEQYF
length: 14
J: TRBJ2-7
V: TRBV6-5